These 27 T cell receptor beta chains were sequenced from one sample in a study of blood T cells in healthy people across ages. Using a J-beta primer mix together with a sample-barcoded 5' primer, a second PCR was run for roughly 6 to 11 cycles. In TCRdb, the 5' RACE reads were re-called with MiXCR into one record per CDR3 protein. Among 2 million or so distinct CDR3 sequences, about 49% were seen once, and the ten largest hold around 2.1%. Sequencing used blood. These receptors were obtained from a woman aged 40-49 years in good health.

CDR3 protein: CASSSLTGQLTDTQYF. Written as DNA, the CDR3 is TGTGCCAGCAGCTCCCTAACGGGACAGCTTACAGATACGCAGTATTTT. V gene TRBV5-5 combines with J gene TRBJ2-3, with 7 positions matching TRBD1. Germline CDR1 SGHKS, CDR2 YYEKEE (reference sequence). This CDR3 has 16 amino acids. The trim removed 3 bases at V and 3 bases at J, leaving 10 bases unmatched.

The V and J genes are TRBV7-8 and TRBJ1-1, with D possibly being TRBD1 (6 bases). Germline assignment: CDR1 SGHVS and CDR2 FQNEAQ. This CDR3 region has 15 residues. V was pared by 6 bases and J by 2 bases, with 16 bases between. The CDR3 loop reads CASSRKGGGNTEAFF. As DNA, the CDR3 is TGTGCCAGCAGTCGGAAGGGGGGGGGAAACACTGAAGCTTTCTTT.

This clonotype showed up just once. The chain carries TRBV5-1 and TRBJ2-3; maybe TRBD2 (5 bases). Germline V gene data show CDR1 as SGHRS and CDR2 as YFSETQ. Trimming took 0 bases from V and 0 from J, leaving 14 bases between them. The CDR3 length is 17 residues. In DNA form, the CDR3 reads TGCGCCAGCAGCTTGGGGACTGGAACGACTAGCACAGATACGCAGTATTTT. Residues: CASSLGTGTTSTDTQYF.

The chain has TRBV7-9 and TRBJ1-1, with TRBD1 as a possible D gene (5 bases). This CDR3 comprises 16 residues. CDR1 SEHNR and CDR2 FQNEAQ come from the germline V gene (reference sequence). The V end lost 1 base, the J end lost 6 bases, and 18 bases lay between the germline ends. CDR3 bases: TGTGCCAGCAGCTTAGGTCAGGGTTCAAGTTTTGCTGAAGCTTTCTTT. Translated: CASSLGQGSSFAEAFF. Looking up the rest from reference TRBV7-9 and TRBJ1-1 gives the full variable domain: DTGVSQNPRHKITKRGQNVTFRCDPISEHNRLYWYRQTLGQGPEFLTYFQNEAQLEKSRLLSDRFSAERPKGSFSTLEIQRTEQGDSAMYLCASSLGQGSSFAEAFFGQGTRLTVV.

The CDR3 loop is CSARPPGVMSSYNEQFF. The CDR3 DNA is TGCAGTGCTAGGCCCCCTGGGGTAATGAGCTCCTACAATGAGCAGTTCTTC. The chain uses TRBV20-1 and TRBJ2-1; D ambiguous. Trimming left V 3 bases short and J 0 bases short, with 18 bases between. Germline V gene lookup returns CDR1 DFQATT and CDR2 SNEGSKA (reference sequence). There are 17 residues in the CDR3.

The chain is built from TRBV27 and TRBJ2-7, with no clear D. The CDR3 runs 15 residues. V lost 6 bases, J lost 3 bases, and 18 bases lay in between. Germline-derived CDR1 and CDR2 are MNHEY and SMNVEV (reference sequence). The CDR3 sequence: CASSPLGGPDYEQYF. The CDR3 DNA sequence: TGTGCCAGCAGCCCACTGGGCGGTCCCGACTACGAGCAGTACTTC.

The chain links TRBV6-6 to TRBJ2-5, with 9 bases aligning to TRBD1. With V trimmed by 2 bases and J by 7 bases, 8 bases remained unmatched. The CDR3 totals 15 residues. The germline CDR1 and CDR2 sequences are MNHNY and SVGAGI (reference sequence). The CDR3 DNA is TGTGCCAGCAGTTACCCCGGACAGGGGACCCGGACCCAGTACTTC. It is translated as CASSYPGQGTRTQYF.

The chain carries TRBV7-9 and TRBJ1-4; D not resolved. The V gene lost 2 bases and the J gene lost 8 bases, with 9 bases spanning the gap. This CDR3 spans 13 amino acids. Germline V gives CDR1 SEHNR, CDR2 FQNEAQ (reference sequence). The CDR3: CASSLQSSEKLFF. Here the CDR3 DNA reads TGTGCCAGCAGCTTACAGTCGTCCGAAAAACTGTTTTTT.

The chain combines TRBV12-3 or TRBV12-4 with TRBJ1-5, with 8 bases identical to TRBD1. Trimming removed 3 bases from V and 6 bases from J; junction bases left unmatched: 10. CDR3 length: 16 residues. CDR3 DNA sequence: TGTGCCAGCAGTTTCCGGACAGGGTCCCCGGGTCAGCCCCAGCATTTT. Residues: CASSFRTGSPGQPQHF.

This chain connects TRBV6-1 to TRBJ1-5; TRBD1 matches 10 bases. From germline, CDR1 is MNHNS and CDR2 SASEGT. The CDR3 extends over 18 amino acids. J was trimmed by 0 bases and V by 6 bases; bases with no gene match: 11. The CDR3 reads CASRRDRGPVSSNQPQHF. CDR3 nucleotide sequence: TGTGCCAGCAGGCGGGACAGGGGACCCGTATCTAGCAATCAGCCCCAGCATTTT.

This chain uses TRBV20-1 with TRBJ1-1, with D possibly matching TRBD1 (5 bases). The CDR3 extends over 14 amino acids. Germline V gives CDR1 DFQATT, CDR2 SNEGSKA (reference sequence). V dropped 2 bases and J dropped 5 bases, with 15 bases sitting between them. CDR3 protein: CSARKAGGRTEAFF. The DNA of the CDR3 is TGCAGTGCTAGAAAGGCGGGGGGTAGAACTGAAGCTTTCTTT.

The V call is TRBV5-1, the J call TRBJ2-3, with 13 nucleotides matching TRBD2. Per germline, CDR1 SGHRS and CDR2 YFSETQ. Trimming at V came to 4 bases and at J to 4 bases, leaving 9 bases not matched to a gene. The CDR3 spans 17 residues. Here the CDR3 reads CASSLTSGGLKSDTQYF. The CDR3, as DNA: TGCGCCAGCAGCCTGACTAGCGGGGGGTTAAAATCAGATACGCAGTATTTT.

The rearrangement links TRBV28 to TRBJ1-2, with D possibly matching TRBD1 (6 bases). The CDR3 is 12 amino acids. V was cut by 8 bases and J by 4 bases, with 11 bases left in between. The V gene's germline CDR1 is MDHEN and CDR2 SYDVKM. The CDR3 region has the DNA TGTGCCAGCTTCAGGGGACTCTATGGCTACACCTTC. It translates to CASFRGLYGYTF.

J is TRBJ2-3 and V is TRBV5-6; 9 bases line up with TRBD2. Germline assignment: CDR1 SGHDT and CDR2 YYEEEE. The CDR3 is made up of 14 amino acids. Trimming took 1 base from V and 4 from J; bases not matched to a gene: 1. The CDR3 DNA is TGTGCCAGCAGCTTGCCTAGCGGGGCAGATACGCAGTATTTT. It translates to CASSLPSGADTQYF.

This chain uses TRBV20-1 with TRBJ2-5; D gene uncertain. V lost 0 bases to trimming and J lost 3 bases, with 5 bases between them. This CDR3 region has 12 residues. Germline CDR1 reads DFQATT; CDR2 reads SNEGSKA (reference sequence). CDR3 sequence (DNA): TGCAGTGCTAGAGATTGGAAAGAGACCCAGTACTTC. Encoded protein: CSARDWKETQYF.

This chain links TRBV10-2 with TRBJ2-4; TRBD1 agrees at 12 bases. V lost 5 bases, J lost 0 bases, and 5 bases stayed unmatched. The CDR3 is 17 residues long. Germline V gene data show CDR1 as WSHSY and CDR2 as SAAADI. CDR3 nucleotide sequence: TGCGCCAGCAGTAAACCGGGACAGGGGGCAGCCAAAAACATTCAGTACTTC. Its translation: CASSKPGQGAAKNIQYF.

This clonotype appeared a single time. J is TRBJ2-7 and V is TRBV21-1; the D call TRBD2 from the table was never checked on the DNA. TRBV21-1 is described as a pseudogene. CDR3 size: 15 residues. Here the CDR3 reads CASSKATSNNNEQYF. The DNA of the CDR3 is TGTGCCAGCAGCAAAGCGACTAGCAATAACAATGAGCAGTACTTC.

The count of this clonotype is one. The V and J genes are TRBV20-1 and TRBJ1-5; D not certain. V gave up 6 bases and J gave up 4 bases, with 16 bases separating them. This CDR3 region has 14 residues. Germline V gene lookup returns CDR1 DFQATT and CDR2 SNEGSKA (reference sequence). The CDR3 DNA follows: TGCAGTGCCACCTTAGGGCGCCGTAATCAGCCCCAGCATTTT. Translating it yields CSATLGRRNQPQHF.

This clonotype turned up a few times. The gene calls are TRBV20-1 and TRBJ2-5; 7 bases map to TRBD1. This CDR3 contains 14 residues. Germline values: CDR1 DFQATT, CDR2 SNEGSKA (reference sequence). V trimming: 0 bases; J trimming: 4 bases; junction bases outside the gene matches: 5. CDR3 loop: CSARDQTGLETQYF. CDR3 in DNA: TGCAGTGCTAGAGATCAGACAGGGCTAGAGACCCAGTACTTC.

This clonotype appeared a few times. The J gene is TRBJ2-7, the V gene TRBV12-3 or TRBV12-4; 7 bases match TRBD1. The CDR3 runs to 13 residues. After removal of 7 bases from V and 6 bases from J, the junction contained 9 bases not matched to a gene. CDR3 protein: CASTMNYRGEQYF. DNA of the CDR3: TGTGCCAGCACCATGAACTACAGGGGCGAGCAGTACTTC.

This chain uses TRBV20-1 with TRBJ2-7; perhaps TRBD2 as D (6 bases). Germline CDR1 and CDR2: DFQATT and SNEGSKA (reference sequence). V shed 4 bases and J shed 2 bases, with 21 bases lying between them. CDR3 size: 16 residues. CDR3 DNA: TGCAGTGCTACCCGGGACGGGAGACGTGAAGCCTACGAGCAGTACTTC. Protein product: CSATRDGRREAYEQYF.

This clonotype has only a few counts. The rearrangement uses TRBV5-1 and TRBJ1-2, with D hard to call. There are 12 residues in the CDR3. Germline CDR1 is SGHRS and CDR2 is YFSETQ. V lost 0 bases to trimming and J lost 10 bases, with 10 bases between them. CDR3: CASSLDFALYTF. Here the CDR3 DNA reads TGCGCCAGCAGCTTGGATTTTGCGCTCTACACCTTC.

The chain is built from TRBV9 and TRBJ1-5, with D perhaps matching TRBD1 (6 bases). CDR1 is SGDLS, CDR2 YYNGEE, per germline. The germline V and J ends were trimmed by 0 bases and 6 bases, with 13 bases remaining between them. The length of the CDR3 is 15 residues. The CDR3 loop is CASSVGPGGGQPQHF. The CDR3 DNA reads as TGTGCCAGCAGCGTAGGGCCCGGGGGCGGTCAGCCCCAGCATTTT.

This clonotype has a handful of counts. This chain joins TRBV29-1 and TRBJ2-7; D is possibly TRBD1 or TRBD2 (6 bases each). Germline V gene data show CDR1 as SQVTM and CDR2 as ANQGSEA. This CDR3 contains 15 residues. V was clipped by 0 bases and J by 3 bases, with 15 bases between them. CDR3 sequence (DNA): TGCAGCGTTGAAGAGGTTGGGGGGCACGACTACGAGCAGTACTTC. Translated, it gives CSVEEVGGHDYEQYF.

Worth noting for this clonotype: A read error may produce the germline difference seen at one junction end. CDR3 sequence: CASSYSSFQETQYF. CDR3 DNA: TGTGCTAGCAGTTACTCTAGTTTCCAAGAGACCCAGTACTTC. The gene calls are TRBV6-5 and TRBJ2-5; D is uncertain. Germline V CDR1 and CDR2: MNHEY, SVGAGI. The CDR3 length is 14 residues.

This clonotype appeared a few times. The chain recombines TRBV29-1 with TRBJ2-1; TRBD2 matches at 9 bases. This CDR3 comprises 15 residues. Germline lookup yields CDR1 SQVTM and CDR2 ANQGSEA. V shed 6 bases and J 9 bases; nucleotides not matched to a gene: 15. This CDR3 reads CSVAGGLFGGVEQFF. CDR3 coding DNA: TGCAGCGTAGCGGGGGGCCTCTTCGGTGGGGTTGAGCAGTTCTTC.

The chain recombines TRBV27 with TRBJ2-1; 8 nucleotides agree with TRBD2. Germline-derived CDR1 and CDR2 are MNHEY and SMNVEV (reference sequence). This CDR3 spans 14 amino acids. V gave up 7 bases and J gave up 6 bases; unmatched junction bases: 8. The CDR3 reads CASMRGARFNEQFF. CDR3 in DNA: TGTGCCAGCATGCGGGGGGCCCGGTTCAATGAGCAGTTCTTC.